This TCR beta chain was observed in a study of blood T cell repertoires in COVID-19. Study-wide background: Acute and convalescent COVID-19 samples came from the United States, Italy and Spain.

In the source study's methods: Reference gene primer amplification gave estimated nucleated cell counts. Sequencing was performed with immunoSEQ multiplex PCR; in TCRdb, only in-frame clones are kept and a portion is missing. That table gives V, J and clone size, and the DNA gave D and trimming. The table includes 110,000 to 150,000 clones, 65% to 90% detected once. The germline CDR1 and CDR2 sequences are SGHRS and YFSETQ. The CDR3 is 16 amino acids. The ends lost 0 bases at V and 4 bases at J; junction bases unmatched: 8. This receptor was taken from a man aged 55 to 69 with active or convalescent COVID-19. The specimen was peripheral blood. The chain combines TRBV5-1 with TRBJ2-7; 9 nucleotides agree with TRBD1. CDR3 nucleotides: TGCGCCAGCAGCTTGGGCCGGGACAGGGTGGTGTACGAGCAGTACTTC. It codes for CASSLGRDRVVYEQYF.